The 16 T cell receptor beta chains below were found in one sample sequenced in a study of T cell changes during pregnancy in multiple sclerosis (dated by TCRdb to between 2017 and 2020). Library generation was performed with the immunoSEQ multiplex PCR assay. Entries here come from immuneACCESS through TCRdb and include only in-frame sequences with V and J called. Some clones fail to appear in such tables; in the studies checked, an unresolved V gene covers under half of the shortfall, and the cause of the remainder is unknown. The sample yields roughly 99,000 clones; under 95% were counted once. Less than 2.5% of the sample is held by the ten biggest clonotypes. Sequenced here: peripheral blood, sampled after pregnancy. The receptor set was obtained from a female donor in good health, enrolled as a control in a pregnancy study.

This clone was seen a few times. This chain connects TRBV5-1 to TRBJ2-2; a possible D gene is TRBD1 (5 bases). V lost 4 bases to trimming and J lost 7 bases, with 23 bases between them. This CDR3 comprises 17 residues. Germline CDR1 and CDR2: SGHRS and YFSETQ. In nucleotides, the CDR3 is TGCGCCAGCAGCCATTTATCCGCTGGGGCAGGTAACGGGGAGCTGTTTTTT. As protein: CASSHLSAGAGNGELFF.

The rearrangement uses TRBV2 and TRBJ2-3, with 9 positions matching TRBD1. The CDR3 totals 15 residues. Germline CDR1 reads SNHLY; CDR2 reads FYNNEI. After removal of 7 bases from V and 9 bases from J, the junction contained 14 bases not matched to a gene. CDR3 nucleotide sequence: TGTGCCAGCACCCGACAGGGGGACCCCGAGCGGACGCAGTATTTT. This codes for CASTRQGDPERTQYF.

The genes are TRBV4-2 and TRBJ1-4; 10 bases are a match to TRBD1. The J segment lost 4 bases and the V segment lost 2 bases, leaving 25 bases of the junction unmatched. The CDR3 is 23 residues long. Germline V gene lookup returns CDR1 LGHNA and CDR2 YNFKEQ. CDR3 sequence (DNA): TGTGCCAGCAGCCAAATAGCGCAGTTCCAGCCGGGACAGGGGTTTTTCGGTAATGAAAAACTGTTTTTT. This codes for CASSQIAQFQPGQGFFGNEKLFF.

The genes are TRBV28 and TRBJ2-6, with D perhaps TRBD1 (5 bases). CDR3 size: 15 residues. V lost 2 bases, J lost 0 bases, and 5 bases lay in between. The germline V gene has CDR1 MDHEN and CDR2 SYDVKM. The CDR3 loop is CASSLGASGANVLTF. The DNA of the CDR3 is TGTGCCAGCAGTTTAGGGGCCTCTGGGGCCAACGTCCTGACTTTC.

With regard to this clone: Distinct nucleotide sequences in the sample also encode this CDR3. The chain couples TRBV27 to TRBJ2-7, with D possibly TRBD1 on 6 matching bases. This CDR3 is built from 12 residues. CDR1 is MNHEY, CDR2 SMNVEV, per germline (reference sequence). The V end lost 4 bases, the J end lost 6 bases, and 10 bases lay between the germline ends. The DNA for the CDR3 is TGTGCCAGCAGTTATTTAGGGGGCGAGCAGTACTTC. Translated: CASSYLGGEQYF.

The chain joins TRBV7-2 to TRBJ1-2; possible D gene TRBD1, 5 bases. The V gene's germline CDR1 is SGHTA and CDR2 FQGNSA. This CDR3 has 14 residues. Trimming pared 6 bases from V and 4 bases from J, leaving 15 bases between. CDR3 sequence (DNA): TGTGCCAGCAGGCCCGGGGGGATTGGCTATGGCTACACCTTC. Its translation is CASRPGGIGYGYTF.

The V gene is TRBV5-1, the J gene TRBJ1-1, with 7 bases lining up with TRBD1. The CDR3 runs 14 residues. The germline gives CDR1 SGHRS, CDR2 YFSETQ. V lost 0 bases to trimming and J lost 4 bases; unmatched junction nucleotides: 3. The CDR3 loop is CASSLEPGGTEAFF. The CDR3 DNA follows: TGCGCCAGCAGCTTGGAACCAGGGGGCACTGAAGCTTTCTTT.

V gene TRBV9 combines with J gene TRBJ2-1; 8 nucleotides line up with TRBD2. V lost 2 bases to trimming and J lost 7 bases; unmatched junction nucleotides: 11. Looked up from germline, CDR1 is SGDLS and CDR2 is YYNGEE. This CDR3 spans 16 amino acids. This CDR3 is CASSVGVRTSQNEQFF. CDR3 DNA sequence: TGTGCCAGCAGCGTCGGGGTTCGGACTAGCCAGAATGAGCAGTTCTTC.

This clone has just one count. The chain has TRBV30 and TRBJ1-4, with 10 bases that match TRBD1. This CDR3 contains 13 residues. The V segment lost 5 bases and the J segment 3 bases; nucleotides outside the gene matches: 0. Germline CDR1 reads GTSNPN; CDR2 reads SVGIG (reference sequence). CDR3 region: CAWGTGANEKLFF. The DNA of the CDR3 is TGTGCCTGGGGGACAGGGGCTAATGAAAAACTGTTTTTT.

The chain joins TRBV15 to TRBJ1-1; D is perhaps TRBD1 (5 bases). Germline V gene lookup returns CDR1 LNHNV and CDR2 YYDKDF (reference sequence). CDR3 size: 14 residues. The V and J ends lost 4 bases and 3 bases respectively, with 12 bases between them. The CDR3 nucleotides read TGTGCCACCAGCACAACCGGGGGTTACACTGAAGCTTTCTTT. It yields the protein CATSTTGGYTEAFF.

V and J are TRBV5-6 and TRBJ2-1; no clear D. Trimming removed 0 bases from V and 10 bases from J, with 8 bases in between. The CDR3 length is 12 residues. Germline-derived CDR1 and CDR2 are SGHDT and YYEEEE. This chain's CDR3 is CASSLAPREQFF. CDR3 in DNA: TGTGCCAGCAGCTTGGCCCCTCGGGAGCAGTTCTTC.

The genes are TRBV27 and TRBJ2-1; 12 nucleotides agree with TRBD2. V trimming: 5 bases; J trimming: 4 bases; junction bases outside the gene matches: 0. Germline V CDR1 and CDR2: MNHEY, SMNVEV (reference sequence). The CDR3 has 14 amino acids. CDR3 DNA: TGTGCCAGCAGTGGACTAGCGGGATACAATGAGCAGTTCTTC. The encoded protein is CASSGLAGYNEQFF.

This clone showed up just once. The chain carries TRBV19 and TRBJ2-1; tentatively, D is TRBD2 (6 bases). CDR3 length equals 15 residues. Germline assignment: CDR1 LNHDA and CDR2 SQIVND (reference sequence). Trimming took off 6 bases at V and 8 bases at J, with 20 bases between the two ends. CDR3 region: CASSLRRGFFDEQFF. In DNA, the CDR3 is TGTGCCAGTAGCTTAAGACGGGGGTTTTTCGATGAGCAGTTCTTC.

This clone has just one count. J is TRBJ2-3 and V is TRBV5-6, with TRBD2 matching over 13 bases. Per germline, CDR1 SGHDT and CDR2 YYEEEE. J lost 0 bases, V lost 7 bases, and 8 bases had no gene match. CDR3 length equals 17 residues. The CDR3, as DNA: TGTGCCAGCGGCGACAGACTAGCGGGGGGAAGCACAGATACGCAGTATTTT. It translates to CASGDRLAGGSTDTQYF.

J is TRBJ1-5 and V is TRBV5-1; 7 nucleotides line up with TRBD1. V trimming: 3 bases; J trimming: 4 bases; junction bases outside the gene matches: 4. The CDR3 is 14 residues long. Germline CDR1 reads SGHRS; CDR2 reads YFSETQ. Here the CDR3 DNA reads TGCGCCAGCAGCTCCGGACAGGCTAATCAGCCCCAGCATTTT. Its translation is CASSSGQANQPQHF.

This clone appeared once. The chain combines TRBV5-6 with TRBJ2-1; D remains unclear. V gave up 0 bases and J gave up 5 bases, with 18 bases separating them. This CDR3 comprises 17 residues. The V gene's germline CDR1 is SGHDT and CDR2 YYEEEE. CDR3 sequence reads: CASSLDRVGVMDNEQFF. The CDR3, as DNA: TGTGCCAGCAGCTTGGATCGGGTGGGTGTAATGGACAATGAGCAGTTCTTC.